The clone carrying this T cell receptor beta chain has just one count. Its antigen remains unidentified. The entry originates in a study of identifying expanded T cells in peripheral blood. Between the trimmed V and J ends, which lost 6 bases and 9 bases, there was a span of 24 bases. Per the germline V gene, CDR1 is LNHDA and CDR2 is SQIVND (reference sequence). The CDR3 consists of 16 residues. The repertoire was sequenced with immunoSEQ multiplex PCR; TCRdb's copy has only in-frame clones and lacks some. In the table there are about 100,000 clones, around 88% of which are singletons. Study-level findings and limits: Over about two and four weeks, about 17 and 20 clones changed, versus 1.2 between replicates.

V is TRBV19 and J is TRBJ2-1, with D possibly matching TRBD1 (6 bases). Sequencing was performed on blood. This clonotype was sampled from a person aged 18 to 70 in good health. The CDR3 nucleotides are TGTGCCAGTAGGGAACGTACAGGGACGATTGAAGTTGAGCAGTTCTTC. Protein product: CASRERTGTIEVEQFF. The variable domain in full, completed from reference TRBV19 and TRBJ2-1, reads DGGITQSPKYLFRKEGQNVTLSCEQNLNHDAMYWYRQDPGQGLRLIYYSQIVNDFQKGDIAEGYSVSREKKESFPLTVTSAQKNPTAFYLCASRERTGTIEVEQFFGPGTRLTVL.